Reported below is one T cell receptor (beta chain). Its antigen is not known. It was with 60 Vbeta and 13 Jbeta primers that the PCR ran. Generated by immunoSEQ multiplex PCR, the TCRdb table keeps only in-frame clones and is missing some. The sample shows about 140,000 clones, 70% to 85% of them seen only once. This sample was taken from a study of cytomegalovirus exposure and HLA in healthy donors. Overall study findings and caveats: Researchers reported that a few CMV-associated chains were confirmed in vitro as CMV antigen-specific. There were around 160 TCR beta chains listed as cytomegalovirus-associated. Earlier analysis yielded a pattern in which most TCR beta V segments were productive about 87% or about 30% of the time. The authors later found HLA-associated TCR beta chains more clonally expanded than equally common others.

Sequences were obtained from PBMCs. This clonotype was obtained from a woman between 40 and 55 years old in good health and CMV-seronegative.

For the CDR3, the DNA is TGCGCCAGCAGCTCGGCGGCGGGTTCGGGCACTGAAGCTTTCTTT. Translating gives CASSSAAGSGTEAFF. This rearrangement joins TRBV5-1 to TRBJ1-1; D unresolved. The germline V gene has CDR1 SGHRS and CDR2 YFSETQ. V gave up 3 bases and J gave up 4 bases, with 16 bases separating them. The CDR3 runs to 15 residues.